These 4 T cell receptor beta chains came from one sample sequenced in a study of cytomegalovirus exposure and HLA in healthy donors. Amplification used 60 Vbeta primers and 13 Jbeta primers. The repertoire was sequenced with immunoSEQ multiplex PCR; TCRdb's copy has only in-frame clones and lacks some. The sample consists of fewer than 110,000 clones, around three quarters of them appearing once. The sequenced sample consisted of PBMCs. The receptors originated from a male donor in good health and CMV-seronegative.

This sequence joins TRBV5-4 and TRBJ2-7; 11 positions match TRBD1. CDR1 is SGHNT, CDR2 YYREEE, per germline (reference sequence). The CDR3 sequence is 14 residues long. V lost 4 bases and J lost 4; bases outside the gene matches: 4. The CDR3 DNA reads TGTGCCAGCAGCACGGGACAGGGGGGGTACGAGCAGTACTTC. It is translated as CASSTGQGGYEQYF.

There are a few counts of this clone. This sequence joins TRBV11-2 and TRBJ1-1, with no clear D. Germline CDR1 is SGHAT and CDR2 is FQNNGV. The CDR3 has 11 residues. V lost 5 bases, J lost 7 bases, and 8 bases lay in between. The CDR3 coding sequence is TGTGCCAGCAGCACGGGAATTGAAGCTTTCTTT. The encoded protein is CASSTGIEAFF.

This clone was recorded a few times. V usage is TRBV5-8 and J usage is TRBJ2-3; the match to TRBD1 covers 8 bases. Germline CDR1 and CDR2: SGHTS and YDEGEE. J lost 0 bases, V lost 4 bases, and 13 bases had no gene match. This CDR3 comprises 18 residues. The CDR3 sequence is CASSRPWGQGASTDTQYF. The CDR3 DNA follows: TGTGCCAGCAGCCGCCCTTGGGGGCAGGGGGCAAGCACAGATACGCAGTATTTT.

The V gene is TRBV28, the J gene TRBJ2-7; 8 bases are shared with TRBD1. CDR1 and CDR2 from the germline V gene are MDHEN and SYDVKM. The CDR3 covers 13 residues. The ends lost 6 bases at V and 6 bases at J; junction bases unmatched: 7. DNA of the CDR3: TGTGCCAGCAGGTGGCAGGGGGCGGCCGAGCAGTACTTC. It encodes CASRWQGAAEQYF.